The 8 T cell receptor beta chains given below trace back to one sample, sequenced in a study of shared clonotypes between healthy human individuals. Assay: immunoSEQ multiplex PCR; the TCRdb copy retains only in-frame clones and omits some. The sample holds millions of clones; around 95% are singletons and the top ten take under 0.15%. The sequenced sample was naive CD4+ T cells sorted from blood. Subset here: CD45RA+ positively selected. These receptors originate from a man between 18 and 35 years old in good health.

As regards this clone: One end of the junction does not line up with germline, which may come from a read error. The rearrangement links TRBV7-7 to TRBJ2-2, with TRBD1 identical over 7 bases. CDR1 is SSHAT, CDR2 FNYEAQ, per germline (reference sequence). The CDR3 covers 14 residues. CDR3 nucleotides: TGTGCTAGCAGCCTAGACAGGGAAGGCGGGGAGCTGTTTTTT. It specifies CASSLDREGGELFF.

Concerning this clone: This CDR3 is also generated by other DNA sequences in the sample. The chain employs TRBV5-1 and TRBJ1-5, with no clear D. Per the germline V gene, CDR1 is SGHRS and CDR2 is YFSETQ. This CDR3 has 13 residues. Between the trimmed V and J ends, which lost 1 base and 2 bases, there was a span of 4 bases. The CDR3 DNA follows: TGCGCCAGCAGCTTGTCCGGCAATCAGCCCCAGCATTTT. As protein: CASSLSGNQPQHF.

This clone is a singleton in its sample. The same CDR3 also results from other DNA sequences found in this sample. The rearrangement joins TRBV6-1 to TRBJ1-3; D is undetermined. CDR1 is MNHNS, CDR2 SASEGT, per germline. Trimming removed 4 bases from V and 1 base from J, with 5 bases in between. CDR3 length: 13 residues. Here the CDR3 DNA reads TGTGCCAGCAGTGCCGTGTCTGGAAACACCATATATTTT. Encoded protein: CASSAVSGNTIYF.

J is TRBJ2-7 and V is TRBV5-1, with TRBD2 identical over 10 bases. This CDR3 is built from 16 residues. V was pared by 0 bases and J by 2 bases, with 5 bases of the junction left unmatched. Germline CDR1 SGHRS, CDR2 YFSETQ. In DNA, the CDR3 is TGCGCCAGCAGCTTGGCTCCTAGCGGGGGCGCCTACGAGCAGTACTTC. Translation gives CASSLAPSGGAYEQYF.

With regard to this clone: The same CDR3 arises from other DNA sequences in this sample as well. This chain links TRBV6-5 with TRBJ2-1, with D hard to call. The germline V gene has CDR1 MNHEY and CDR2 SVGAGI. V shed 8 bases and J shed 4 bases, with 3 bases lying between them. This CDR3 spans 10 amino acids. The chain's CDR3 is CASGYNEQFF. CDR3 sequence (DNA): TGTGCCAGCGGGTACAATGAGCAGTTCTTC.

The chain joins TRBV6-1 to TRBJ1-6, with D possibly matching TRBD1 (5 bases). The germline CDR1 and CDR2 sequences are MNHNS and SASEGT. The CDR3 contains 13 residues. Trimming left V 0 bases short and J 9 bases short, with 6 bases between. CDR3: CASSEAGASPLHF. CDR3 nucleotide sequence: TGTGCCAGCAGTGAAGCTGGGGCTTCACCCCTCCACTTT.

J is TRBJ2-6 and V is TRBV4-3, with D unresolved. Trimming took 1 base from V and 1 from J, leaving 8 bases between them. Germline CDR1 and CDR2: LGHNA and YSLEER. The CDR3 has 16 amino acids. Here the CDR3 DNA reads TGCGCCAGCAGCCAAGGATCCGCTTCTGGGGCCAACGTCCTGACTTTC. It translates to CASSQGSASGANVLTF.

The chain has TRBV7-2 and TRBJ2-7, with 8 nucleotides matching TRBD1. V was clipped by 2 bases and J by 5 bases; unmatched bases: 5. In germline, CDR1 is SGHTA, CDR2 FQGNSA. This CDR3 has 14 residues. The CDR3 loop is CASSLPGGKNEQYF. In DNA, the CDR3 is TGTGCCAGCAGCTTACCAGGGGGCAAGAACGAGCAGTACTTC.